Detailed here is one T cell receptor beta chain. Participants spanned ages roughly 18 to 90 years and resided in fewer than 30 US areas. Membership in each cohort depended on participant-reported clinical history. Donors in Cohort 3 who had recovered were those with two negative PCRs, healthcare professional clearance, or resolution of their symptoms. This sample was taken from a study of blood T cell repertoires in COVID-19. Study-level background: T cells, B-cell-depleted T cells, or PBMCs supplied cDNA or gDNA.

Only in-frame clones appear in the TCRdb table, and some are missing; sequencing was by immunoSEQ multiplex PCR. Found here are about 230,000 clones, 85% to 90% of them singletons; the top ten hold 15% to 19%. The CDR3 loop spans 15 amino acids. Looked up from germline, CDR1 is LGHDT and CDR2 is YNNKEL (reference sequence). Trimming pared 0 bases from V and 0 bases from J, leaving 8 bases between. The material sequenced was PBMCs or T cells enriched from blood (not recorded which). This TCR derives from a man aged 18 to 30 who had recovered from COVID-19. The chain carries TRBV3-1 (or the pseudogene TRBV3-2) and TRBJ1-2; D is possibly TRBD1 (6 bases). CDR3 sequence (DNA): TGTGCCAGCAGCCAAGAGAACAGGGCTAACTATGGCTACACCTTC. Amino acid sequence: CASSQENRANYGYTF.